This T cell receptor (beta chain) was identified in a study of T cell responses to AZD1222 COVID-19 vaccine. The overall study: Doses given second, at about 4 or about 12 weeks, were pooled.

This clone occurred a few times. Its target is not known. Germline CDR1 and CDR2: MNHNS and SASEGT. There are 13 residues in the CDR3. V lost 2 bases and J 1 base, leaving 5 bases between the germline ends. Only in-frame clones appear in the TCRdb table, and some are missing; sequencing was by immunoSEQ multiplex PCR. The sample has 130,000 to 150,000 clones; 80% to 90% are singletons. Study-wide findings and caveats: Vaccine-associated CD4 TCRs ranged over spike, dominating at 160-218 and 743-854. Females made up more of the donors, who were largely white British, and clonal diversity may have come out too low. Nearly half of spike-specific TCRs reportedly target variant regions that are unmutated in the B.1.351 and B.1.1.7 variants.

This rearrangement joins TRBV6-1 to TRBJ1-1; D not resolved. The receptor was isolated from an adult in good health. The sample was peripheral blood, taken on day 0 of AZD1222 vaccination. As DNA, the CDR3 is TGTGCCAGCAGTGAACTACAGAACACTGAAGCTTTCTTT. Encoded protein: CASSELQNTEAFF.